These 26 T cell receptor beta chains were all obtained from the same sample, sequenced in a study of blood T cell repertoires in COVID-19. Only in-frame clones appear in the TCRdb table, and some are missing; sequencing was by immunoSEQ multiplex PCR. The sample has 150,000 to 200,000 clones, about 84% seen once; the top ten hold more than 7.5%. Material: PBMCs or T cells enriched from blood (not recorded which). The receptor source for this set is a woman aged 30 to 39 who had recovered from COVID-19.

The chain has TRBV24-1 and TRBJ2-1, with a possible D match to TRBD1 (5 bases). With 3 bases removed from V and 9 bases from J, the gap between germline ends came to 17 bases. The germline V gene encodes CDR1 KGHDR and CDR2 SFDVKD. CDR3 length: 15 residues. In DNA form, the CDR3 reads TGTGCCACCAGTGATAACAACAGGCCTAGTGGTGAGCAGTTCTTC. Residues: CATSDNNRPSGEQFF.

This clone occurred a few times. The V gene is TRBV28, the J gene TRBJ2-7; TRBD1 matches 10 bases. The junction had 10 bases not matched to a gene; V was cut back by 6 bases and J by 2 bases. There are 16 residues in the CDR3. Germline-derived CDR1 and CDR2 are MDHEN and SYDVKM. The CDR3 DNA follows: TGTGCCAGCAGCCTAGTTTCTGGGACAGGGGCCTACGAGCAGTACTTC. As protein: CASSLVSGTGAYEQYF.

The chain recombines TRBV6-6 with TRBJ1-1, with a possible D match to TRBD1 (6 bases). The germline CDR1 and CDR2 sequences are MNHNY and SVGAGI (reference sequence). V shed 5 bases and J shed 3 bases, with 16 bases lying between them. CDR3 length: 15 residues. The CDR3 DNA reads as TGTGCCAGCAGTGCCCAAACAGGGCGATACACTGAAGCTTTCTTT. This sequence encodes CASSAQTGRYTEAFF.

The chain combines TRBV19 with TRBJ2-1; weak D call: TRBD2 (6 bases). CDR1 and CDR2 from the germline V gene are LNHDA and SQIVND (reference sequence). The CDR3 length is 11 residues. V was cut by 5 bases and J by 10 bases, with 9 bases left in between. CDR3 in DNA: TGTGCCAGTAGTTGGGCGGGAGAGCAGTTCTTC. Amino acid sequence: CASSWAGEQFF.

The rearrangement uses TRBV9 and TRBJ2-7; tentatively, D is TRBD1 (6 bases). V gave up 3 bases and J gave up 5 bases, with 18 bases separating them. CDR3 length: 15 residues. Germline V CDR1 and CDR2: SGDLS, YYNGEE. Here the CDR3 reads CASSASGEPIHEQYF. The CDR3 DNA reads TGTGCCAGCAGCGCCTCAGGGGAACCTATCCACGAGCAGTACTTC.

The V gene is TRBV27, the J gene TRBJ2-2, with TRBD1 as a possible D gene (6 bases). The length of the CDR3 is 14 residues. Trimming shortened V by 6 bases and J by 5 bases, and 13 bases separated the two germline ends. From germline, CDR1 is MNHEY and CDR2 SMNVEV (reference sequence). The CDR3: CASSLTGGTGELFF. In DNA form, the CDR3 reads TGTGCCAGCAGCCTGACAGGCGGTACCGGGGAGCTGTTTTTT.

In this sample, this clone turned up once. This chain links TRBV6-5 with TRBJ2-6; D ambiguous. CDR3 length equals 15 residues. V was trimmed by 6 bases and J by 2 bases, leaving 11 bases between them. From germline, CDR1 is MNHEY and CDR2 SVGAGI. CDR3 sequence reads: CASRHPSPGANVLTF. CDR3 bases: TGTGCCAGCAGACACCCCTCCCCTGGGGCCAACGTCCTGACTTTC.

The CDR3 here is CASRPRTGFSGNTIYF. CDR3 nucleotides: TGTGCCAGTAGACCGAGAACAGGCTTCTCTGGAAACACCATATATTTT. The rearrangement links TRBV19 to TRBJ1-3, with D maybe TRBD1 (5 bases). The V end lost 6 bases, the J end lost 0 bases, and 15 bases lay between the germline ends. Germline V gene data show CDR1 as LNHDA and CDR2 as SQIVND (reference sequence). The CDR3 length is 16 residues. Filled out from reference TRBV19 and TRBJ1-3, the complete variable domain reads DGGITQSPKYLFRKEGQNVTLSCEQNLNHDAMYWYRQDPGQGLRLIYYSQIVNDFQKGDIAEGYSVSREKKESFPLTVTSAQKNPTAFYLCASRPRTGFSGNTIYFGEGSWLTVV.

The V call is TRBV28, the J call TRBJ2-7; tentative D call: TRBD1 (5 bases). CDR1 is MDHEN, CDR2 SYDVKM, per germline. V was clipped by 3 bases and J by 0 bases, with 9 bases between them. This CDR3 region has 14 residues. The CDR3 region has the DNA TGTGCCAGCAGTTTTAGGGGTCCCTCCTACGAGCAGTACTTC. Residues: CASSFRGPSYEQYF.

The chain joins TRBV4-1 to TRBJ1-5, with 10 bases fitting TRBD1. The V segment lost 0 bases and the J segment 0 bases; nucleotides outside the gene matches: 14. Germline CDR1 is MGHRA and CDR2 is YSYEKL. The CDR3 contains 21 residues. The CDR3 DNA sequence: TGCGCCAGCAGCCAAGATTTTCCGTGGGACAGGGGAGATTATAGCAATCAGCCCCAGCATTTT. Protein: CASSQDFPWDRGDYSNQPQHF.

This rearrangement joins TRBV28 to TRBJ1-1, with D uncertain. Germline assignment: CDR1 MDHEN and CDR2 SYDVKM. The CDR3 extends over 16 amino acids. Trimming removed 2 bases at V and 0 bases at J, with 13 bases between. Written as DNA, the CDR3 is TGTGCCAGCAGTTTAGTAGGCCGACTTATGAACACTGAAGCTTTCTTT. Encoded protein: CASSLVGRLMNTEAFF.

CDR3 in DNA: TGTGCCAGCAGTAAAGACAGGTTTAACTATGGCTACACCTTC. Translation gives CASSKDRFNYGYTF. V and J are TRBV5-4 and TRBJ1-2; maybe TRBD1 (6 bases). Trimming stripped 5 bases from V and 1 base from J, with 12 bases between. CDR3 length: 14 residues. The germline V gene encodes CDR1 SGHNT and CDR2 YYREEE (reference sequence).

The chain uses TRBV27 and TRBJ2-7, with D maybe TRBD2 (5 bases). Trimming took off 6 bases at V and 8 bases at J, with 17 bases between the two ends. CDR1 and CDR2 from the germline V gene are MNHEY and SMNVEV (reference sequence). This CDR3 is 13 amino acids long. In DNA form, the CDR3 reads TGTGCCAGCAGGGCTAGCCGGGCGTCTCAGCAGTACTTC. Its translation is CASRASRASQQYF.

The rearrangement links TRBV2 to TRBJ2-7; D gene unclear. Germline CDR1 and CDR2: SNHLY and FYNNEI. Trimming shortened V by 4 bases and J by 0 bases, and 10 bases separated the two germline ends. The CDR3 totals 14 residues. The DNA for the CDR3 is TGTGCCAGCAGTGTTTCACTGAGCTCCTACGAGCAGTACTTC. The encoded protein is CASSVSLSSYEQYF.

The CDR3: CASSGTGGPDTQYF. The DNA for the CDR3 is TGTGCCAGCAGTGGGACAGGGGGCCCAGATACGCAGTATTTT. The chain is built from TRBV2 and TRBJ2-3; 11 bases line up with TRBD1. V lost 4 bases to trimming and J lost 4 bases; unmatched junction nucleotides: 1. Germline assignment: CDR1 SNHLY and CDR2 FYNNEI. The CDR3 is 14 residues long.

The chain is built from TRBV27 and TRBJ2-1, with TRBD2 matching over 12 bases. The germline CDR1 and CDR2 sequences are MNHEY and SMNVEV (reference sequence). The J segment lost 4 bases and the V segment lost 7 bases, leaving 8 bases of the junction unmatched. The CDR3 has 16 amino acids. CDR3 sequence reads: CASNLGLAGGYNEQFF. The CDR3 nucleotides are TGTGCCAGCAATCTGGGCCTAGCGGGAGGGTACAATGAGCAGTTCTTC.

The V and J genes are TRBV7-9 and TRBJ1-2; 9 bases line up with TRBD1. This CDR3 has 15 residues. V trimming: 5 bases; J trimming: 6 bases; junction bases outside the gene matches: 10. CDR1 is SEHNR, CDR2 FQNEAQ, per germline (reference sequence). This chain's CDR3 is CASSPMTGGRDGYTF. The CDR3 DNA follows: TGTGCCAGCAGCCCGATGACAGGGGGTCGCGATGGCTACACCTTC.

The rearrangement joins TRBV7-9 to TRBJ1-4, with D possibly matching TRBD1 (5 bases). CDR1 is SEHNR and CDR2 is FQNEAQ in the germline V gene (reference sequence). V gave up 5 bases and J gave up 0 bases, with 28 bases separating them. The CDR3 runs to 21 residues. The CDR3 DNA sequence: TGTGCCAGCAGCAGGGTGCTTCAGGGCACTCCACCCCGTACAACTAATGAAAAACTGTTTTTT. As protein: CASSRVLQGTPPRTTNEKLFF.

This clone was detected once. CDR3 protein: CASSPPLDMEPADTQYF. The CDR3 bases are TGTGCCAGCAGCCCTCCGTTGGACATGGAACCCGCAGATACGCAGTATTTT. The chain uses TRBV11-2 and TRBJ2-3, with D possibly TRBD1 on 5 matching bases. Germline V gene lookup returns CDR1 SGHAT and CDR2 FQNNGV. The V and J ends lost 5 bases and 4 bases respectively, with 22 bases between them. The CDR3 contains 17 residues.

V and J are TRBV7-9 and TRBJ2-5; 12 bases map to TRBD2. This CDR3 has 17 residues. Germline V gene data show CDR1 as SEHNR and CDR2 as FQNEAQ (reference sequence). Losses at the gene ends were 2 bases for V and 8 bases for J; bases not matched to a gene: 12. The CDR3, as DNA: TGTGCCAGCAGCTTATTCCCGACTAGCGGGAGAGTTGATACCCAGTACTTC. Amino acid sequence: CASSLFPTSGRVDTQYF.

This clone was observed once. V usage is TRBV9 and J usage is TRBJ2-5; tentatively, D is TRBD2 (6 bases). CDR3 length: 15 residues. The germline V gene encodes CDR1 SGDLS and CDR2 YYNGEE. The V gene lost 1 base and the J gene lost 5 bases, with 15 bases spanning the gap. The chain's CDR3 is CASSVSTGVRETQYF. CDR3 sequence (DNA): TGTGCCAGCAGCGTATCAACGGGAGTAAGGGAGACCCAGTACTTC.

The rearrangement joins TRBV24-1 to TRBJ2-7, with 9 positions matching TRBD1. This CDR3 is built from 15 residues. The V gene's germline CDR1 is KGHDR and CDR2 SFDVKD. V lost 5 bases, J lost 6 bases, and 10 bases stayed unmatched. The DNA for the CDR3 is TGTGCCACCAGTGCCGGACAGGGGTGGTCTCGCGAGCAGTACTTC. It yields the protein CATSAGQGWSREQYF.

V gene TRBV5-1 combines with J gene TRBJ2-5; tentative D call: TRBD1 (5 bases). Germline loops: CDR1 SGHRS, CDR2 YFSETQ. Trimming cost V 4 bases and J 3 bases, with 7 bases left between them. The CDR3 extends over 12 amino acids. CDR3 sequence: CASSQGEETQYF. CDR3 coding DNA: TGCGCCAGCAGCCAAGGGGAAGAGACCCAGTACTTC.

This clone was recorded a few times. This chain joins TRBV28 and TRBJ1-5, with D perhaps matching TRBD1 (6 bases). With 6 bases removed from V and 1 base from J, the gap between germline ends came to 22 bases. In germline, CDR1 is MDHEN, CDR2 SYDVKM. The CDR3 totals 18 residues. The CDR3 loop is CASSSRDTRIWSNQPQHF. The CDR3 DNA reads TGTGCCAGCAGCTCCCGGGACACCAGAATATGGAGCAATCAGCCCCAGCATTTT. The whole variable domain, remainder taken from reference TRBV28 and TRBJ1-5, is DVKVTQSSRYLVKRTGEKVFLECVQDMDHENMFWYRQDPGLGLRLIYFSYDVKMKEKGDIPEGYSVSREKKERFSLILESASTNQTSMYLCASSSRDTRIWSNQPQHFGDGTRLSIL.

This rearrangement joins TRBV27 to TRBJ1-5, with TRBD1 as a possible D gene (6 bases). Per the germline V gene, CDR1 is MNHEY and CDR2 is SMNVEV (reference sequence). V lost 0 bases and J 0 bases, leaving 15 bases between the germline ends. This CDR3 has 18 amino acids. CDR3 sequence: CASSLSTGGRYSNQPQHF. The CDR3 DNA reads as TGTGCCAGCAGTTTATCGACAGGAGGCAGGTATAGCAATCAGCCCCAGCATTTT.

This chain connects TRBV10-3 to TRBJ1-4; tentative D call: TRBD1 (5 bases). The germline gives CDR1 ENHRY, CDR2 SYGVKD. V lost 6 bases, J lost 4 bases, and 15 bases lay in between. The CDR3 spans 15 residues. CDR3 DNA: TGTGCCATCAGAAAGGGGCAGGGCGGTAATGAAAAACTGTTTTTT. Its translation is CAIRKGQGGNEKLFF.